A selection of T cell receptor beta chains follows, all from one sample in a study of Graves' ophthalmopathy and Graves' hyperthyroidism. A single record per CDR3 protein comes from TCRdb applying MiXCR to the multiplex PCR reads. The table records about 370,000 distinct CDR3 sequences, about 17% of them present only once. The sequencing input was peripheral blood. These receptors were obtained from a woman in her late teens or twenties with Graves' ophthalmopathy. Each CDR3 is given with its conserved first and last residue. A D gene is named only where the DNA matches it firmly. Clone sizes are given selectively: once, few, many, or a class where the clone is expanded.

CDR3 length	V gene	clone size	J gene	D gene	CDR3 DNA	CDR3 protein
14	TRBV6-1	many	TRBJ1-2	TRBD1	TGTGCCAGCAGCAGGGCAGGGGGTGCCTATGGCTACACCTTC	CASSRAGGAYGYTF
15	TRBV6-5	many	TRBJ1-2	TRBD1	TGTGCCAGCAGTTACACCGGGACAGGGCACTATGGCTACACCTTC	CASSYTGTGHYGYTF
15	TRBV12-3/TRBV12-4	many	TRBJ1-5	TRBD1	TGTGCCAGCAGTTTAGACAGGGGGCCTGATCAGCCCCAGCATTTT	CASSLDRGPDQPQHF
15	TRBV13	-	TRBJ1-3	TRBD1	TGTGCCAGCAGCATTGACAGGGGGCCTGGAAACACCATATATTTT	CASSIDRGPGNTIYF
13	TRBV13	few	TRBJ1-2	-	TGTGCCAGCAGCTTAGTTCAGGGCTATGGCTACACCTTC	CASSLVQGYGYTF
14	TRBV4-3	many	TRBJ2-7	TRBD2	TGCGCCAGCAGCCAAGTGGCGGGGGTGCGGGAGCAGTACTTC	CASSQVAGVREQYF
17	TRBV6-1	-	TRBJ2-7	TRBD1	TGTGCCAGCCGACGGCAACCCGTCGGGACAGGGGGGTACGAGCAGTACTTC	CASRRQPVGTGGYEQYF
14	TRBV6-2/TRBV6-3	many	TRBJ1-5	-	TGTGCCAGCAGTTACGCGGGGACGGGTCAGCCCCAGCATTTT	CASSYAGTGQPQHF
15	TRBV20-1	many	TRBJ1-5	-	TGCAGTGCTTTATTCGTCCGGGGGACCGATCAGCCCCAGCATTTT	CSALFVRGTDQPQHF
13	TRBV19	many	TRBJ1-2	-	TGTGCCAGTAGTATAAGGGGATCCCATGGCTACACCTTC	CASSIRGSHGYTF
13	TRBV6-2/TRBV6-3	many	TRBJ1-1	-	TGTGCCAGCAGTTTAGTACCGCGGGGTGAAGCTTTCTTT	CASSLVPRGEAFF
14	TRBV28	many	TRBJ1-5	TRBD1	TGTGCCAGCACCGGGACAGGGGCAGGTCAGCCCCAGCATTTT	CASTGTGAGQPQHF
14	TRBV6-1	many	TRBJ1-1	-	TGTGCCAGCAGCCAACAGGGACGGGGCACTGAAGCTTTCTTT	CASSQQGRGTEAFF
14	TRBV29-1	many	TRBJ1-1	-	TGCAGCGTTGAAGAGTCACGGATTAACACTGAAGCTTTCTTT	CSVEESRINTEAFF
16	TRBV3-1	many	TRBJ2-7	TRBD2	TGTGCCAGCAGCCCTTTTACTAGCGGGAGCTTCCACGAGCAGTACTTC	CASSPFTSGSFHEQYF
16	TRBV5-6	-	TRBJ2-5	TRBD2	TGTGCCAGCAGCTTCCGGACTAGCGGATACGTGGAGACCCAGTACTTC	CASSFRTSGYVETQYF
14	TRBV4-2	many	TRBJ2-3	-	TGTGCCAGCAGTCCAGGGTTCAGCACAGATACGCAGTATTTT	CASSPGFSTDTQYF
14	TRBV30	many	TRBJ1-1	-	TGTGCCTGGAGTAAAGACCCTTTGGGCACTGAAGCTTTCTTT	CAWSKDPLGTEAFF
16	TRBV11-1	many	TRBJ2-2	-	TGTGCCAGCAGGAGACCAACTACAGGGCCCACCGGGGAGCTGGTTTTT	CASRRPTTGPTGELVF
13	TRBV20-1	many	TRBJ2-7	-	TGCAGTGCTAGAGGGCCGCCCGGGGGCGAGCAGTACTTC	CSARGPPGGEQYF
13	TRBV7-9	many	TRBJ2-7	-	TGTGCCAGCAGCTTCAGAAGGGACCACGAGCAGTACTTC	CASSFRRDHEQYF
13	TRBV19	many	TRBJ1-1	-	TGTGCCAGCCGGACCAACTTAAACACTGAAGCTTTCTTT	CASRTNLNTEAFF
12	TRBV6-2/TRBV6-3	many	TRBJ2-4	-	TGTGCCAGCAGCTACGTGAAAAACATTCAGTACTTC	CASSYVKNIQYF
15	TRBV6-5	many	TRBJ2-7	-	TGTGCCAGCAGGATCAGGGGGCGCGGGAGTTACGAGCAGTACTTC	CASRIRGRGSYEQYF
14	TRBV20-1	many	TRBJ2-5	TRBD2	TGCAGTGCGGAACTAGCGGGGCAGCAAGAGACCCAGTACTTC	CSAELAGQQETQYF
15	TRBV4-3	many	TRBJ1-1	-	TGCGCCAGCAGCCGAATAACAGGGTTCCAGACTGAAGCTTTCTTT	CASSRITGFQTEAFF
16	TRBV6-2/TRBV6-3	many	TRBJ1-2	-	TGTGCCAGCAGTTACGGGGGTACATCGAATAACTATGGCTACACCTTC	CASSYGGTSNNYGYTF
16	TRBV28	few	TRBJ1-2	-	TGTGCCAGCAGCGTAGGAGTCCGACTCAATAACTATGGCTACACCTTC	CASSVGVRLNNYGYTF
14	TRBV12-3/TRBV12-4	many	TRBJ1-1	-	TGTGCCAGCAGCCGAAGACAGACTAACACTGAAGCTTTCTTT	CASSRRQTNTEAFF
16	TRBV2	many	TRBJ2-2	TRBD1	TGTGCCAGCAGTGGAGGGACAGGGAGACGTAGCGGGGAGCTGTTTTTT	CASSGGTGRRSGELFF
12	TRBV28	-	TRBJ1-2	-	TGTGCCAGCTCACAGGCAGTCTATGGCTACACCTTC	CASSQAVYGYTF
13	TRBV6-1	many	TRBJ2-7	-	TGTGCCAGCAGTGAACTCATCGCCTACGAGCAGTACTTC	CASSELIAYEQYF
13	TRBV12-3/TRBV12-4	many	TRBJ2-2	-	TGTGCCAGCAGTTCTACAGTCGTCGGGGAGCTGTTTTTT	CASSSTVVGELFF
13	TRBV10-2	many	TRBJ2-7	-	TGCGCCAGCAGAGGTTCGGGGGAGTACGAGCAGTACTTC	CASRGSGEYEQYF
15	TRBV2	many	TRBJ2-7	-	TGTGCCAGCAAGATAGGGCCGGCGGGAAACTACGAGCAGTACTTC	CASKIGPAGNYEQYF
13	TRBV30	many	TRBJ1-1	TRBD1	TGTGCCTGGAGGCCAAGGGGGCAAAGCGAAGCTTTCTTT	CAWRPRGQSEAFF
10	TRBV12-3/TRBV12-4	many	TRBJ2-7	-	TGTGCCAGTGCGCGGGTCGAGCAGTACTTC	CASARVEQYF
13	TRBV6-5	many	TRBJ1-1	-	TGTGCCAGCAGGCTCACGAAGAACACTGAAGCTTTCTTT	CASRLTKNTEAFF
14	TRBV28	-	TRBJ1-2	TRBD1	TGTGCCAGCAGTCCCGGGACAGTCATCTATGGCTACACCTTC	CASSPGTVIYGYTF
9	TRBV7-2	many	TRBJ1-2	-	TGTGCCACCTTAGGGTCAGACACCTTC	CATLGSDTF
20	TRBV28	many	TRBJ2-3	TRBD2	TGTGCCAGCAGTTTCCCACTCTTGTCCGCGACTAGCGGAAGCACAGATACGCAGTATTTT	CASSFPLLSATSGSTDTQYF
14	TRBV19	many	TRBJ2-7	TRBD1	TGTGCCAGTAGTACCGACAGGGATCCCCACGAGCAGTACTTC	CASSTDRDPHEQYF